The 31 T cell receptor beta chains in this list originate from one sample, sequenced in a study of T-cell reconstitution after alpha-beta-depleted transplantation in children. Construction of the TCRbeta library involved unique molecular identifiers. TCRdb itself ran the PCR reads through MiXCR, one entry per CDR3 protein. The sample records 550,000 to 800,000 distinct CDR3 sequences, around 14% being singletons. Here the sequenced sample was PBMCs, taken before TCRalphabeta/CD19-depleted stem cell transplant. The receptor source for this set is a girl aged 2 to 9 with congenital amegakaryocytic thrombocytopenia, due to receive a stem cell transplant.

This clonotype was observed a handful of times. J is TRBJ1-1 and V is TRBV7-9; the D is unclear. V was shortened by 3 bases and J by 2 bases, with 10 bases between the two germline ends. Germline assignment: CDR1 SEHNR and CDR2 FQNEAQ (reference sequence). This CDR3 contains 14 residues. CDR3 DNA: TGTGCCAGCAGCTTTTTAAGGAGTAACACTGAAGCTTTCTTT. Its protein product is CASSFLRSNTEAFF. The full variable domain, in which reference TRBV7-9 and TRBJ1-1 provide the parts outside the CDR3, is DTGVSQNPRHKITKRGQNVTFRCDPISEHNRLYWYRQTLGQGPEFLTYFQNEAQLEKSRLLSDRFSAERPKGSFSTLEIQRTEQGDSAMYLCASSFLRSNTEAFFGQGTRLTVV.

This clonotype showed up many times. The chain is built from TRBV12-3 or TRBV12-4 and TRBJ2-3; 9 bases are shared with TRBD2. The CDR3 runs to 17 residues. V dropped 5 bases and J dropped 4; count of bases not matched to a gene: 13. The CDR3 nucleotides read TGTGCCAGCAGTGTAAACTGGGTAGCGGGAGTTGCAGATACGCAGTATTTT. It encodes CASSVNWVAGVADTQYF.

CDR3 bases: TGCAGTGCTAGAGATAGGCCCCCTGGGGGTGAGCAGTTCTTC. Translating gives CSARDRPPGGEQFF. The chain couples TRBV20-1 to TRBJ2-1; tentatively, D is TRBD1 or TRBD2 (5 bases each). The V end lost 0 bases, the J end lost 9 bases, and 15 bases lay between the germline ends. Germline-derived CDR1 and CDR2 are DFQATT and SNEGSKA (reference sequence). CDR3 length equals 14 residues.

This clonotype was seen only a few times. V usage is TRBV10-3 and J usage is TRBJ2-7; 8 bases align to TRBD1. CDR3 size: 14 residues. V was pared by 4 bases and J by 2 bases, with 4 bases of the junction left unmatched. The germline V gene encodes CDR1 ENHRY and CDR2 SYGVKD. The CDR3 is CAISVGTGPYEQYF. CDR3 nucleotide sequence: TGTGCCATCAGTGTGGGGACAGGACCCTACGAGCAGTACTTC.

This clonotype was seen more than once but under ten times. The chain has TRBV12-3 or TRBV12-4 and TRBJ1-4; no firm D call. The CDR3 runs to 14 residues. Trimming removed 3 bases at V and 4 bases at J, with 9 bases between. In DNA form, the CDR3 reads TGTGCCAGCAGTTTCCGGGATGTTAATGAAAAACTGTTTTTT. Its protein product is CASSFRDVNEKLFF.

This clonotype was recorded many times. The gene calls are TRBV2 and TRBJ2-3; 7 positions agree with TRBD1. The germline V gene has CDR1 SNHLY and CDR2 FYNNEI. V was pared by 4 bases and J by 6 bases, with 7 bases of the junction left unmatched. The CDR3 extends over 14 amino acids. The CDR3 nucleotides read TGTGCCAGCAGTGGGACAGGTACTTGGGATACGCAGTATTTT. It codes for CASSGTGTWDTQYF.

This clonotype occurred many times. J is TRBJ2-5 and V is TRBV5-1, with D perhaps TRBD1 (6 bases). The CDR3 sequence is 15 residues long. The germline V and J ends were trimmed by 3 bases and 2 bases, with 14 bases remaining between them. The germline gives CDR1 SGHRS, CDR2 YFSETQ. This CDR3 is CASSSEDSLQETQYF. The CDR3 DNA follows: TGCGCCAGCAGCTCTGAGGACAGCCTACAAGAGACCCAGTACTTC.

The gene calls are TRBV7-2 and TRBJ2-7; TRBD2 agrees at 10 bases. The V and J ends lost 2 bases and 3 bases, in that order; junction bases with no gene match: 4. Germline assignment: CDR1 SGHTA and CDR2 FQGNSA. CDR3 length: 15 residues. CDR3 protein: CASSLYTSGNYEQYF. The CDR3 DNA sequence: TGTGCCAGCAGCTTATATACTAGCGGGAACTACGAGCAGTACTTC.

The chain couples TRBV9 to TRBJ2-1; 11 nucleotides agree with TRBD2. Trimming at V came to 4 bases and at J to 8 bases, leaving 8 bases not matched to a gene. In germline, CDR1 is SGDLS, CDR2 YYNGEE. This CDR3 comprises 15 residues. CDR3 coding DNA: TGTGCCAGCAGCTTTAGCGGGAGGGCCTTGGATGAGCAGTTCTTC. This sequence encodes CASSFSGRALDEQFF.

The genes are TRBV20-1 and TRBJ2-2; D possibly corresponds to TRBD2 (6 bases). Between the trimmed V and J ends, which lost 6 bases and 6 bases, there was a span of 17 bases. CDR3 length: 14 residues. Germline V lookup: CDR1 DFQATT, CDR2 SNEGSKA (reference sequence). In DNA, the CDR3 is TGCAGTGCCAAGGACTACCGTAGGGCCGGGGAGCTGTTTTTT. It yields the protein CSAKDYRRAGELFF.

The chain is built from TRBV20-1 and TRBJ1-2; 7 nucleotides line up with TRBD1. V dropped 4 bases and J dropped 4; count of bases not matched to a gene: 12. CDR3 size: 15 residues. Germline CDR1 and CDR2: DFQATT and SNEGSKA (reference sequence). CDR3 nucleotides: TGCAGTGCTACCAATGAACAGGGGTTTGGCTATGGCTACACCTTC. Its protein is CSATNEQGFGYGYTF.

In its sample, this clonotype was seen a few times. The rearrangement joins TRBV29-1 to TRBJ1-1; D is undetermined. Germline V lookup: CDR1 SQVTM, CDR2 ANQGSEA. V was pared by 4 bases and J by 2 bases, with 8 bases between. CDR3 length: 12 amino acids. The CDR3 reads CSVAVRNTEAFF. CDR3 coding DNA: TGCAGCGTTGCCGTTAGAAACACTGAAGCTTTCTTT.

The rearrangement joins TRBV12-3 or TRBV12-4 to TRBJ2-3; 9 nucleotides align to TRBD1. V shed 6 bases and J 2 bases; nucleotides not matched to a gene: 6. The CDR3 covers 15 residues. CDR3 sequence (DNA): TGTGCCAGCAGCCGGGACAGGGTGGACACAGATACGCAGTATTTT. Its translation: CASSRDRVDTDTQYF.

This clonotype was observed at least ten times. Written as DNA, the CDR3 is TGCAGTGCCCCTGAGGACCGGGGAGGAGAGACCCAGTACTTC. It encodes CSAPEDRGGETQYF. The chain couples TRBV20-1 to TRBJ2-5, with D possibly TRBD2 on 6 matching bases. V was cut by 6 bases and J by 4 bases, with 18 bases left in between. The germline V gene encodes CDR1 DFQATT and CDR2 SNEGSKA (reference sequence). This CDR3 region has 14 residues.

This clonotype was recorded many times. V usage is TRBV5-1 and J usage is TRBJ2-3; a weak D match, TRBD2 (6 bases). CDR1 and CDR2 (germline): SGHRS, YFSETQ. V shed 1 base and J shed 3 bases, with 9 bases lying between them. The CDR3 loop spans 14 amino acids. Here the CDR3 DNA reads TGCGCCAGCAGCTTGTACGGGAGAACAGATACGCAGTATTTT. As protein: CASSLYGRTDTQYF.

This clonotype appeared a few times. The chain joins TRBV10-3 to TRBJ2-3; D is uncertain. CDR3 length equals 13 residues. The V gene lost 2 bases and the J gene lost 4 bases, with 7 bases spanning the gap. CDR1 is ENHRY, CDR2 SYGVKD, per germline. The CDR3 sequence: CAISEGEADTQYF. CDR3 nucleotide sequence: TGTGCCATCAGTGAGGGTGAGGCAGATACGCAGTATTTT.

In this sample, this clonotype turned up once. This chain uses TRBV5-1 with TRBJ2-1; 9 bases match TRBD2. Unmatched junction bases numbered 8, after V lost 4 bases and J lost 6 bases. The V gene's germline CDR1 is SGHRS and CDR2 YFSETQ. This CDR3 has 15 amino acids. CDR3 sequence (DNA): TGCGCCAGCAGCCAGGGACTAGCTCGGATCAATGAGCAGTTCTTC. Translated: CASSQGLARINEQFF.

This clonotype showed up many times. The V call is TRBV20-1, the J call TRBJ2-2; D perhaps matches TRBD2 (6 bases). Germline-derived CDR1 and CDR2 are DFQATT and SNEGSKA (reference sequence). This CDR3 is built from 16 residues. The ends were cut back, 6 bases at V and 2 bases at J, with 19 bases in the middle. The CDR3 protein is CSAPKPGLKNTGELFF. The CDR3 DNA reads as TGCAGTGCGCCGAAACCGGGACTTAAAAACACCGGGGAGCTGTTTTTT.

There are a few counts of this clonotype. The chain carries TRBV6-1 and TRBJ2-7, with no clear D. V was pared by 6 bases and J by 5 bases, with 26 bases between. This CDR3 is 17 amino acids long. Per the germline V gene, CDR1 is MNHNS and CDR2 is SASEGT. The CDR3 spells CASSFLRVTPSNDEQYF. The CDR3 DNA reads TGTGCCAGCAGCTTCCTACGTGTGACCCCCTCGAATGACGAGCAGTACTTC.

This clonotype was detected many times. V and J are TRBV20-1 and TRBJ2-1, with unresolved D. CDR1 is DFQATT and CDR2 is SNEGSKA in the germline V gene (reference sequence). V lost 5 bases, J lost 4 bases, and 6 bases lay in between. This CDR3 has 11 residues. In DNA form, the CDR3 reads TGCAGTGCTCTATTTTACAATGAGCAGTTCTTC. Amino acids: CSALFYNEQFF.

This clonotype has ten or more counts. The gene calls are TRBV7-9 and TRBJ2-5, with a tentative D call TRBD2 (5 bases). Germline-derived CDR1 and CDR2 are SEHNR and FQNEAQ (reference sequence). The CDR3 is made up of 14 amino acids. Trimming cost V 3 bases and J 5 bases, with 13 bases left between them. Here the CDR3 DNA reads TGTGCCAGCAGCTTTACCGGGAAGACGGAGACCCAGTACTTC. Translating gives CASSFTGKTETQYF.

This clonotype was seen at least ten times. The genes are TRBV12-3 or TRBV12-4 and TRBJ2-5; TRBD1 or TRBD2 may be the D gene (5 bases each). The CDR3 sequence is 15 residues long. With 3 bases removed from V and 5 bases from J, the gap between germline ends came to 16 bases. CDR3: CASSFEGLSSETQYF. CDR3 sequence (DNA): TGTGCCAGCAGTTTCGAGGGGTTGAGTTCGGAGACCCAGTACTTC.

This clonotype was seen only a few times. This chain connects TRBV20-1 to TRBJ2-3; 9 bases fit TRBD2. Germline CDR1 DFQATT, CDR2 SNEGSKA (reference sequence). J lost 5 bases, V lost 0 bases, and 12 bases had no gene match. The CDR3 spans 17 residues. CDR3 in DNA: TGCAGTGCTAGAGATCCGGAGCGGGGGGCCTTCCAAGATACGCAGTATTTT. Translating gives CSARDPERGAFQDTQYF.

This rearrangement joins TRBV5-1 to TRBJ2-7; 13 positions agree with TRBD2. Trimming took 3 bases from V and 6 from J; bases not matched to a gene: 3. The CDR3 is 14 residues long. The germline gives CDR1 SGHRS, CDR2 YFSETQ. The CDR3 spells CASSSWTSGGEQYF. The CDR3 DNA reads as TGCGCCAGCAGCTCTTGGACTAGCGGGGGCGAGCAGTACTTC.

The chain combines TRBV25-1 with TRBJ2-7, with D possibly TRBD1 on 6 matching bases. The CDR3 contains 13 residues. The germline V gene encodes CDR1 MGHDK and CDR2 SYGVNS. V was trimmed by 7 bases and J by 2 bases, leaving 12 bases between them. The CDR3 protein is CASTDRMTYEQYF. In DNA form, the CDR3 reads TGTGCCAGCACAGACAGGATGACCTACGAGCAGTACTTC.

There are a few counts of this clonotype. CDR3 nucleotide sequence: TGCAGTGCATGGACAGGGGGAGCCTACGAGCAGTACTTC. It is translated as CSAWTGGAYEQYF. V gene TRBV20-1 combines with J gene TRBJ2-7; 10 bases match TRBD1. Germline CDR1 is DFQATT and CDR2 is SNEGSKA (reference sequence). This CDR3 has 13 residues. Unmatched junction bases numbered 4, after V lost 6 bases and J lost 2 bases.

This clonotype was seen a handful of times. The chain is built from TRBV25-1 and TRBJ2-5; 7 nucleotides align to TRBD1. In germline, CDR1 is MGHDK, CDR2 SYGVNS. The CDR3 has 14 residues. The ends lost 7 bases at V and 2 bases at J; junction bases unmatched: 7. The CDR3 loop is CASNRGPGQETQYF. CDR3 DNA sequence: TGTGCCAGCAATAGGGGGCCGGGTCAAGAGACCCAGTACTTC. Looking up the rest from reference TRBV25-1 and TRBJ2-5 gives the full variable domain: EADIYQTPRYLVIGTGKKITLECSQTMGHDKMYWYQQDPGMELHLIHYSYGVNSTEKGDLSSESTVSRIRTEHFPLTLESARPSHTSQYLCASNRGPGQETQYFGPGTRLLVL.

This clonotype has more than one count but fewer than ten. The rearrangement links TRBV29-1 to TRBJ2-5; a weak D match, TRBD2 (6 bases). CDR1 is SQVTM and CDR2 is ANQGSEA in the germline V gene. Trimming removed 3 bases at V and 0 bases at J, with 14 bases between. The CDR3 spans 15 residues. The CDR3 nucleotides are TGCAGCGTTGACCAGCGGGCCGGTTACCAAGAGACCCAGTACTTC. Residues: CSVDQRAGYQETQYF.

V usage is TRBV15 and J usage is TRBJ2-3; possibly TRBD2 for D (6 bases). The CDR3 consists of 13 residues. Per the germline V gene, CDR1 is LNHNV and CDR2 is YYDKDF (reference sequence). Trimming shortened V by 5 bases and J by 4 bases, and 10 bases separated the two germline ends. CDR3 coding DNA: TGTGCCACCAGCCTAGCGAGAGCAGATACGCAGTATTTT. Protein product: CATSLARADTQYF.

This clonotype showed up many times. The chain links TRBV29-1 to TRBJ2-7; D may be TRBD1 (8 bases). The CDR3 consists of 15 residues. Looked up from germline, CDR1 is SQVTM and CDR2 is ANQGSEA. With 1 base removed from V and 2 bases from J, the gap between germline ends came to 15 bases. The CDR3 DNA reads TGCAGCGTTGAAGGTGGACAGGGAGGGCCCTACGAGCAGTACTTC. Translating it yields CSVEGGQGGPYEQYF.

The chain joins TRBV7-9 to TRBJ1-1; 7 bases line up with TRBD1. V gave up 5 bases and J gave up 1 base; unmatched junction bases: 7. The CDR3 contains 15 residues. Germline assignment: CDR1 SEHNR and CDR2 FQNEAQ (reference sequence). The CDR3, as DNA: TGTGCCAGCAGCCACGCCCGGACAGGGAACACTGAAGCTTTCTTT. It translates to CASSHARTGNTEAFF.